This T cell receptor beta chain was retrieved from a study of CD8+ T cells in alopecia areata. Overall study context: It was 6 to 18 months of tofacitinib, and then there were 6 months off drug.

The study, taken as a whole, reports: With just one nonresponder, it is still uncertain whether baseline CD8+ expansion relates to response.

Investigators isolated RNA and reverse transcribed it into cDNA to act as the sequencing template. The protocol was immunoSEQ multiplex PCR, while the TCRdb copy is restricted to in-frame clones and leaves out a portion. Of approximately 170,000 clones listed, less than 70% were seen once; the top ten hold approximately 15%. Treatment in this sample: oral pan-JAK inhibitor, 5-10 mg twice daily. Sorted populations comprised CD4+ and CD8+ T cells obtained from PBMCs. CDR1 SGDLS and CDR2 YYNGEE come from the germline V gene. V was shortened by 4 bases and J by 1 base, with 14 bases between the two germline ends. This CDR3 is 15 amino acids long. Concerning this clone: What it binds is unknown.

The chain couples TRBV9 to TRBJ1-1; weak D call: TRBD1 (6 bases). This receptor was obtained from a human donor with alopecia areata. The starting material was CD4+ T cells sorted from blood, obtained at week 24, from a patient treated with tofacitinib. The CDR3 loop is CASSPLGQTNTEAFF. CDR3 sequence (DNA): TGTGCCAGCAGCCCCCTGGGACAAACGAACACTGAAGCTTTCTTT.